A selection of T cell receptor beta chains follows, all from one sample in a study of blood T cell repertoires in COVID-19. The protocol was immunoSEQ multiplex PCR, while the TCRdb copy is restricted to in-frame clones and leaves out a portion. This table holds about 250,000 clones, approximately 90% found once. Material: peripheral blood. The receptor source for this set is a woman aged 30 to 39 with COVID-19, enrolled during active disease. Both conserved end residues are part of each CDR3. A D gene is named only where the DNA matches it firmly. The size field is filled for only some rows; it gives once, few, many or a size class.

CDR3 length	V gene	D gene	clone size	J gene	CDR3 DNA	CDR3 protein
17	TRBV10-3	TRBD2	-	TRBJ2-2	TGTGCCATCAGTGAAACGGTAGCGGGGGGGAACACCGGGGAGCTGTTTTTT	CAISETVAGGNTGELFF
14	TRBV5-1	-	-	TRBJ2-7	TGCGCCAGCAGCCCGGGGATTCGAGGCTACGAGCAGTACTTC	CASSPGIRGYEQYF
17	TRBV4-3	-	-	TRBJ2-1	TGCGCCAGCAGCCAAGAGGGCTCGGCCCTTCCCTACAATGAGCAGTTCTTC	CASSQEGSALPYNEQFF
18	TRBV4-3	TRBD2	-	TRBJ2-3	TGCGCCAGCAGCCAAGACAGCCCTACTAGCGGGAGGTCAGATACGCAGTATTTT	CASSQDSPTSGRSDTQYF
15	TRBV27	TRBD1	few	TRBJ1-6	TGTGCCAGCAGCACGGACCCAGACAGGGTTTCACCCCTCCACTTT	CASSTDPDRVSPLHF
13	TRBV7-2	-	once	TRBJ2-3	TGTGCCAGCAGCTTGTCACTCACAGATACGCAGTATTTT	CASSLSLTDTQYF
15	TRBV19	TRBD1	-	TRBJ1-6	TGTGCCAGTCGCATGTCTGGGACAGTGGATTCACCCCTCCACTTT	CASRMSGTVDSPLHF
15	TRBV5-1	-	-	TRBJ2-3	TGCGCCAGCAGCTGGACAGCCCGCTCGACAGATACGCAGTATTTT	CASSWTARSTDTQYF
16	TRBV6-2/TRBV6-3	TRBD2	-	TRBJ2-1	TGTGCCAGCAGTTCCCAAGGGGCGGGGGAATACAATGAGCAGTTCTTC	CASSSQGAGEYNEQFF
16	TRBV15	-	-	TRBJ1-1	TGTGCCACCAGCAGAGTCTTTCGGGGGATTGAGACTGAAGCTTTCTTT	CATSRVFRGIETEAFF
16	TRBV10-2	TRBD2	-	TRBJ2-3	TGCGCCAGCAGTGAGTCACTAGCGGGAGGGGCCTATACGCAGTATTTT	CASSESLAGGAYTQYF
15	TRBV9	TRBD1	few	TRBJ1-6	TGTGCCAGCAGCGCACAGGACAGGGACAATTCACCCCTCCACTTT	CASSAQDRDNSPLHF
15	TRBV3-1/TRBV3-2	TRBD2	-	TRBJ2-5	TGTGCCAGCAGATCTGGGACTAGCAGGTTGGAGACCCAGTACTTC	CASRSGTSRLETQYF
14	TRBV2	-	-	TRBJ2-6	TGTGCCACCTCCGTAGAGGATGGGGCCAACGTCCTGACTTTC	CATSVEDGANVLTF
15	TRBV6-5	TRBD1	once	TRBJ1-2	TGTGCCAGCAGTTACCAAACGACAGGGGACTATGGCTACACCTTC	CASSYQTTGDYGYTF
12	TRBV7-9	-	-	TRBJ1-1	TGTGCCAGCAGCTTCCGGACACCGGAAGCTTTCTTT	CASSFRTPEAFF
17	TRBV28	TRBD1	-	TRBJ1-4	TGTGCCAGCAGTCCCACGCGGGGACAGGGGGGGTATGAAAAACTGTTTTTT	CASSPTRGQGGYEKLFF
14	TRBV27	TRBD2	-	TRBJ2-1	TGTGCCAGCAGTCCGCTAGCGGGAGGGGATGAGCAGTTCTTC	CASSPLAGGDEQFF
16	TRBV11-2	-	-	TRBJ2-2	TGTGCCAGCAGCTTAGACCAGGTTGGGAGTGCGGGGGAGCTGTTTTTT	CASSLDQVGSAGELFF
16	TRBV7-2	TRBD2	-	TRBJ2-2	TGTGCCAGATCCACCCCCGCGGGAGCGAACACCGGGGAGCTGTTTTTT	CARSTPAGANTGELFF
13	TRBV12-3/TRBV12-4	TRBD1	-	TRBJ1-5	TGTGCCAGCAGCATGACAGGGTGGGGGCCCCAGCATTTT	CASSMTGWGPQHF
14	TRBV7-7	-	-	TRBJ2-1	TGTGCTAGCAGCTTAGCGGGACAGGGTAATGAGCAGTTCTTC	CASSLAGQGNEQFF
14	TRBV9	TRBD1	-	TRBJ1-2	TGTGCCAGCAGCGGAAACAGGGGGGCCTATGGCTACACCTTC	CASSGNRGAYGYTF
15	TRBV5-8	-	-	TRBJ1-5	TGTGCCAGCAGCTTAGCCGGGTCCCGCAATCAGCCCCAGCATTTT	CASSLAGSRNQPQHF
15	TRBV5-1	-	-	TRBJ2-3	TGCGCCAGCAGCTTGGCTCGGAGTGGCACAGATACGCAGTATTTT	CASSLARSGTDTQYF
14	TRBV18	TRBD1	-	TRBJ1-1	TGTGCCAGCTCACCAGGGGACAGGGACACTGAAGCTTTCTTT	CASSPGDRDTEAFF
12	TRBV28	-	-	TRBJ1-4	TGTGCCAGCGGACAAGGAAATGAAAAACTGTTTTTT	CASGQGNEKLFF
15	TRBV7-7	TRBD1	-	TRBJ2-2	TGTGCTAGCAGCTTTAAGGGACAGGGGGCCGGGGAGCTGTTTTTT	CASSFKGQGAGELFF
11	TRBV11-2	-	-	TRBJ1-4	TGTGCCAGCAGCTTTCTTGAAAAACTGTTTTTT	CASSFLEKLFF
13	TRBV11-2	TRBD1	-	TRBJ1-6	TGTGCCAGCAGCAGGACAGGGGATTCACCCCTCCACTTT	CASSRTGDSPLHF
14	TRBV7-9	-	-	TRBJ2-1	TGTGCCAGCAGCTTACGACTCCAACGGAATGAGCAGTTCTTC	CASSLRLQRNEQFF
16	TRBV6-2/TRBV6-3	TRBD2	-	TRBJ2-1	TGTGCCAGCAGCGCAACGGGACTAGCGGGTAACAATGAGCAGTTCTTC	CASSATGLAGNNEQFF
15	TRBV7-2	-	-	TRBJ1-5	TGTGCCAGCAGCTTAGCGCTGTCAGCTCAGGGGCCCCAGCATTTT	CASSLALSAQGPQHF
16	TRBV6-6	-	-	TRBJ2-4	TGTGCCAGCAGCCTACCAGGGCAGATAGCCAAAAACATTCAGTACTTC	CASSLPGQIAKNIQYF
15	TRBV6-1	-	-	TRBJ2-3	TGTGCCAGCAGTGAAGAAGGTAGGAGGACAGATACGCAGTATTTT	CASSEEGRRTDTQYF
17	TRBV24-1	TRBD1	-	TRBJ2-2	TGTGCCACCAGTGATTTGAACAGGGGCGCGAACACCGGGGAGCTGTTTTTT	CATSDLNRGANTGELFF
18	TRBV6-2/TRBV6-3	TRBD2	-	TRBJ2-4	TGTGCCAGCAGTTACTTTCGGGGGGGCGAAAAAAATCGGGACATTCAGTACTTC	CASSYFRGGEKNRDIQYF
15	TRBV5-5	-	-	TRBJ2-1	TGTGCCAGCAGCTTGGCCGGGCGGGGAGGCGATGAGCAGTTCTTC	CASSLAGRGGDEQFF
14	TRBV13	-	-	TRBJ1-5	TGTGCCAGCAGCATAGGTCGGGTGAATCAGCCCCAGCATTTT	CASSIGRVNQPQHF
18	TRBV5-1	-	-	TRBJ1-1	TGCGCCAGCAGCTTTACCGCCTCCATCCGGGTACCGGGCACTGAAGCTTTCTTT	CASSFTASIRVPGTEAFF
14	TRBV2	-	-	TRBJ1-5	TGTGCCAGCAGGGACTTCAGTAGCAATCAGCCCCAGCATTTT	CASRDFSSNQPQHF
19	TRBV4-1	TRBD1	-	TRBJ1-3	TGCGCCAGCAGCCAAGATTGGGGGCAGGGGGTGGGTACTGGAAACACCATATATTTT	CASSQDWGQGVGTGNTIYF
14	TRBV6-1	-	-	TRBJ1-4	TGTGCCAGCACTGAAAGGGGTCCTAATGAAAAACTGTTTTTT	CASTERGPNEKLFF